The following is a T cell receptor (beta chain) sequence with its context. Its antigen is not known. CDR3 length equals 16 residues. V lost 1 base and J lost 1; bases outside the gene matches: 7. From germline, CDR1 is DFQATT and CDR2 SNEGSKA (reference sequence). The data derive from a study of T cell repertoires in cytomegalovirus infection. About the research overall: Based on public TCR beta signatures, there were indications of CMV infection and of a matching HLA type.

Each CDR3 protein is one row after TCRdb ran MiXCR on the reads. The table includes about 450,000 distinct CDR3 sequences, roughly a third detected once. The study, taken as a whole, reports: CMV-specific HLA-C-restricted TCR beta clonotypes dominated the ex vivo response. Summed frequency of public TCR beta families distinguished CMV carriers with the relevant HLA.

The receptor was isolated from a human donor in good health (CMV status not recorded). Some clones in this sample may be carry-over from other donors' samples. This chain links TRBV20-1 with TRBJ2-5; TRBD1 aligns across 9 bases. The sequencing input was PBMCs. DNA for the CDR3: TGCAGTGCTAGAGTACGGGACAGGGTAGCCCAAGAGACCCAGTACTTC. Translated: CSARVRDRVAQETQYF.